This TCR beta chain was identified during a study of patients and donors after allogeneic stem cell transplantation. Using its own MiXCR run on the RT-PCR reads, TCRdb lists one record per CDR3 protein. The sample consists of roughly 150,000 distinct CDR3 sequences, 24% of them appearing once. From germline, CDR1 is MNHNY and CDR2 SVGAGI (reference sequence). V shed 4 bases and J shed 1 base, with 14 bases lying between them. The CDR3 runs to 16 residues. This TCR came from a human donor who was either an allogeneic HSCT recipient or a stem cell or donor lymphocyte infusion donor (not recorded which). It is not recorded whose cells these are; they may come from a transplant donor. Input material: blood, either unsorted or a sorted T cell fraction (not recorded which). This rearrangement joins TRBV6-6 to TRBJ1-5, with D possibly TRBD1 on 5 matching bases. CDR3 bases: TGTGCCAGCAGTTGGGGTGGGGGAGGCAGCAATCAGCCCCAGCATTTT. It specifies CASSWGGGGSNQPQHF.